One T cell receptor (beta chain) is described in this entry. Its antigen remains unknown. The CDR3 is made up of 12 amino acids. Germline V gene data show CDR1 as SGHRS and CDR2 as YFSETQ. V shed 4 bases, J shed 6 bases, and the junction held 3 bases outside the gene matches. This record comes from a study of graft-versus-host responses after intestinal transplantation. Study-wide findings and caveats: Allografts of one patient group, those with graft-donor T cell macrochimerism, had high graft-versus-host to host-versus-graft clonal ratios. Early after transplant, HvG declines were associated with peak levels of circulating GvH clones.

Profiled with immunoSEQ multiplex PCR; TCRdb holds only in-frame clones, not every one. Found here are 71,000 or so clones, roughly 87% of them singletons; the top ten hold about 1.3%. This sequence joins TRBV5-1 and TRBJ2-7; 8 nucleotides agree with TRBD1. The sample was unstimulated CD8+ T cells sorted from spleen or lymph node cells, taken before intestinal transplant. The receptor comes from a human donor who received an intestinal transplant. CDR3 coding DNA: TGCGCCAGCAGCGCCCAGGGGGCCGAGCAGTACTTC. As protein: CASSAQGAEQYF.